Shown below are 20 T cell receptor beta chains from a single sample sequenced in a study of tumor and adjacent non-tumor tissue in lung cancer listed by TCRdb under 2018. Library method: multiplex PCR. Sequencing took place on an Illumina HiSeq 2500. TCRbeta libraries were constructed through three rounds of nested PCR with primers (Table S4) according to protocols adapted from ARM-PCR. TCRdb took the public reads, trimmed them with fastp at Q25, ran MiXCR for clone calling and kept in-frame beta chains. Merged by CDR3 protein, the rows form single entries marked with the most common genes and DNA. For this sample there are 60,000 to 100,000 distinct CDR3 sequences; less than 85% appear just once. The ten most abundant clones make up less than 50% of the sample. RNA was extracted from bulk unsorted tissue and checked for quality with a NanoDrop ND-1000 and an Agilent 2100. Distant non-tumor tissue taken more than 3 cm from the tumor edge was used as the normal lung sample.

The source material was distant non-tumor lung tissue. These receptors came from a man aged 70-80 years with non-small cell lung cancer.

V is TRBV6-1 and J is TRBJ1-2, with TRBD1 matching over 8 bases. The germline V gene encodes CDR1 MNHNS and CDR2 SASEGT. CDR3 length: 15 amino acids. J gave up 11 bases and V 10 bases, and 21 bases lay outside the gene matches. CDR3 bases: TGTGCCATCACCGCCCGGGACAGGAACGGTGGTGGTTACACCTTC. This encodes CAITARDRNGGGYTF.

Notes on this clonotype: Compared with germline, one end of the junction differs, possibly owing to a read error. The chain carries TRBV11-2 and TRBJ2-1; D unclear. CDR1 and CDR2 (germline): SGHAT, FQNNGV. This CDR3 is 17 amino acids long. Written as DNA, the CDR3 is TGTGCCTGCAGCACCTTGCTAGTGTGGACGTTTGTCAATGAGCAGTTCTTC. This gives the protein CACSTLLVWTFVNEQFF.

Worth noting for this clonotype: Sequence at one end of the junction differs from germline and may be a read error. The chain carries TRBV4-1 and TRBJ2-1; 13 positions agree with TRBD2. CDR1 is MGHRA, CDR2 YSYEKL, per germline. CDR3 size: 19 residues. The CDR3, as DNA: TGCGTCAGCAGCCATCCGGTACTAGCGGGGGGGCCAGGTAAAAATGAGCAGTTCTTC. This encodes CVSSHPVLAGGPGKNEQFF.

The CDR3 DNA reads TGCAGCGCCACGCCCTACTTCCAGACAGGTGAAGAGACCCAGTACTTC. This encodes CSATPYFQTGEETQYF. The chain recombines TRBV29-1 with TRBJ2-5; a weak D match, TRBD1 (6 bases). The V and J ends lost 7 bases and 3 bases respectively, with 24 bases between them. CDR1 and CDR2 (germline): SQVTM, ANQGSEA. The CDR3 extends over 16 amino acids.

Ten or more counts support this clonotype. The chain joins TRBV6-5 to TRBJ1-5; possible D gene TRBD1, 5 bases. CDR1 is MNHEY and CDR2 is SVGAGI in the germline V gene. This CDR3 is 15 amino acids long. Trimming shortened V by 2 bases and J by 0 bases, and 8 bases separated the two germline ends. CDR3 loop: CASSYRGGSNQPQHF. The CDR3, as DNA: TGTGCCAGCAGTTACAGGGGCGGTAGCAATCAGCCCCAGCATTTT.

V gene TRBV6-1 combines with J gene TRBJ1-4; 9 bases are a match to TRBD1. The CDR3 spans 14 residues. Per germline, CDR1 MNHNS and CDR2 SASEGT. J gave up 5 bases and V 10 bases, and 8 bases lay outside the gene matches. The CDR3 is CAIGVGQGNEKLFF. CDR3 coding DNA: TGTGCCATCGGTGTAGGACAGGGGAATGAAAAACTGTTTTTT.

About this clonotype: One end of the junction does not line up with germline, which may come from a read error. The rearrangement joins TRBV28 to TRBJ2-7; tentatively, D is TRBD2 (7 bases). The CDR3 runs 16 residues. Germline CDR1 is MDHEN and CDR2 is SYDVKM. The CDR3 nucleotides read TGTGACAGCAGTTTACATCTACAGGGAGGGTCCTACGAGCACTACTTC. Its translation: CDSSLHLQGGSYEHYF.

Comments on this clonotype: It is likely a read error, because the conserved phenylalanine at the end of the CDR3 is missing. The rearrangement links TRBV29-1 to TRBJ2-3, with D possibly TRBD2 on 7 matching bases. CDR1 and CDR2 (germline): SQVTM, ANQGSEA. The CDR3 sequence is 12 residues long. The DNA for the CDR3 is TGCAGCATGGGGGGGGCCACAGATACCCAGTATTCT. This gives the protein CSMGGATDTQYS.

Concerning this clonotype: Being one base from a much bigger clone, this may be a read error. This rearrangement joins TRBV28 to TRBJ2-4; unclear D gene. Germline V gene lookup returns CDR1 MDHEN and CDR2 SYDVKM. Trimming took 5 bases from V and 3 from J, leaving 14 bases between them. This CDR3 spans 15 amino acids. The CDR3 sequence: CASSVFPLVKNIQYF. DNA for the CDR3: TGTGCCAGCAGTGTATTCCCCCTAGTCAAAAACATTCAGTACTTC.

Regarding this clonotype: Mismatch with germline at one junction end may stem from a read error. The rearrangement uses TRBV29-1 and TRBJ1-2; D uncertain. The CDR3 contains 11 residues. Germline V gives CDR1 SQVTM, CDR2 ANQGSEA. CDR3 protein: CRVSANYGYTF. The CDR3 bases are TGTAGGGTGTCAGCTAACTATGGCTACACCTTC.

In regard to this clonotype: A much larger clone is a single base away; this may be a read error. The CDR3 end shows no conserved phenylalanine or tryptophan, and so a read error is likely. The chain is built from TRBV20-1 and TRBJ1-2; D is undetermined. V dropped 4 bases and J dropped 5 bases, with 5 bases sitting between them. From germline, CDR1 is DFQATT and CDR2 SNEGSKA (reference sequence). The CDR3 totals 10 residues. The CDR3 DNA reads TGCAGTGCTACCGGATATGGCTACACCTTG. Translated, it gives CSATGYGYTL.

This clonotype has ten or more counts. The rearrangement links TRBV13 to TRBJ2-6; D gene uncertain. Germline CDR1 reads PRHDT; CDR2 reads FYEKMQ (reference sequence). CDR3 length: 13 amino acids. Trimming stripped 1 base from V and 9 bases from J, with 7 bases between. CDR3 loop: CASSLEIGNVLTF. CDR3 DNA sequence: TGTGCCAGCAGCTTAGAAATCGGCAACGTCCTGACTTTC.

The count of this clonotype is one. A junction boundary mismatches the germline segment, possibly from a read error. The rearrangement uses TRBV11-3 and TRBJ2-2, with 7 bases that match TRBD2. CDR1 and CDR2 from the germline V gene are SGHNT and YENEEA. The CDR3 totals 16 residues. CDR3 coding DNA: TGCGCCAGCAGCCGCCTACTAGCGAGAAACATCGGGGAGCTTTTTTTT. This codes for CASSRLLARNIGELFF.

The gene calls are TRBV11-2 and TRBJ1-2; no clear D gene. Germline CDR1 and CDR2: SGHAT and FQNNGV. This CDR3 comprises 13 residues. Trimming stripped 0 bases from V and 10 bases from J, with 12 bases between. CDR3 sequence reads: CASSLDRKGDYTF. The CDR3 DNA follows: TGTGCCAGCAGCTTAGATAGGAAGGGTGACTACACCTTC.

This clonotype appeared a few times. The chain is built from TRBV12-5 and TRBJ2-5; D unclear. The V end lost 1 base, the J end lost 5 bases, and 14 bases lay between the germline ends. This CDR3 has 15 amino acids. Germline V CDR1 and CDR2: LGHNT, FRNRAP. This chain's CDR3 is CASGLGIGFGETQYF. Written as DNA, the CDR3 is TGTGCTAGTGGTTTGGGGATAGGGTTTGGGGAGACCCAGTACTTC.

This clonotype has a handful of counts. The chain links TRBV2 to TRBJ2-6; D gene unclear. V was trimmed by 0 bases and J by 4 bases, leaving 13 bases between them. Looked up from germline, CDR1 is SNHLY and CDR2 is FYNNEI. The CDR3 is 17 amino acids. The CDR3 is CASSEAGAGAGANVLTF. DNA of the CDR3: TGTGCCAGCAGTGAAGCTGGAGCAGGAGCGGGGGCCAACGTCCTGACTTTC. The full variable domain, completed using reference TRBV2 and TRBJ2-6, is EPEVTQTPSHQVTQMGQEVILRCVPISNHLYFYWYRQILGQKVEFLVSFYNNEISEKSEIFDDQFSVERPDGSNFTLKIRSTKLEDSAMYFCASSEAGAGAGANVLTFGAGSRLTVL.

The chain couples TRBV10-3 to TRBJ2-7, with 7 bases fitting TRBD1. The ends lost 4 bases at V and 1 base at J; junction bases unmatched: 4. Germline V gene sequence: CDR1 ENHRY, CDR2 SYGVKD. The CDR3 sequence is 14 residues long. The CDR3 sequence: CAISGQGESYEQYF. The DNA for the CDR3 is TGTGCCATCAGTGGACAGGGAGAATCCTACGAGCAGTACTTC.

On this clonotype itself: A much larger clone differs from this one at a single base, so this may be a read error. This chain connects TRBV5-1 to TRBJ2-5, with TRBD1 identical over 8 bases. The CDR3 is 15 residues long. Germline V gene data show CDR1 as SGHRS and CDR2 as YFSETQ. The CDR3 reads CPSSLPGQAGQTQYF. The CDR3 DNA follows: TGCCCCAGCAGCTTACCGGGACAGGCTGGACAGACCCAGTACTTC.

A note on this clonotype: Because it lacks the conserved phenylalanine or tryptophan at the end, this CDR3 is likely a read error. This rearrangement joins TRBV6-1 to TRBJ1-1; tentatively, D is TRBD1 (5 bases). Germline V CDR1 and CDR2: MNHNS, SASEGT. The CDR3 loop spans 14 amino acids. The CDR3 sequence is CATSLETVNTEAFL. The DNA for the CDR3 is TGCGCCACCAGTCTTGAGACAGTGAATACTGAAGCTTTCCTT.

By sample fraction, this clonotype is medium-sized. V and J are TRBV10-3 and TRBJ1-2; the D is unclear. Trimming stripped 6 bases from V and 4 bases from J, with 6 bases between. This CDR3 has 11 amino acids. Germline V CDR1 and CDR2: ENHRY, SYGVKD. In DNA, the CDR3 is TGTGCCATCAGGCAGACCTATGGCTACACCTTC. Its translation is CAIRQTYGYTF.